The sequence of this TCR beta chain was determined in a study of blood T cell repertoires in COVID-19. The wider study: Some COVID-19 samples were acute and others convalescent; all came from the United States, Italy and Spain. PBMCs, B-cell-depleted T cells, or T cells were the source of the cDNA or gDNA that made up the material.

This CDR3 spans 13 amino acids. Germline assignment: CDR1 WNHNN and CDR2 SYGVQD (reference sequence). V lost 2 bases and J lost 5, with 9 bases in between. In the original processing: Reference gene primer amplification gave estimated nucleated cell counts. Data came from immunoSEQ multiplex PCR; TCRdb stores just in-frame clones and leaves some out. V and J calls and clone size are copied from that table; D and trimming were computed from the DNA. This sample has 150,000 or so clones; 76% occur once, and the top ten carry 3.5% to 5.5%. This clone was seen once. Specimen: peripheral blood. This clonotype was obtained from a woman of 80 years or more with active or convalescent COVID-19. The chain joins TRBV10-1 to TRBJ1-2, with D possibly TRBD1 on 5 matching bases. The CDR3 region has the DNA TGCGCCAGCAGTGAGGGGTCAGGGTATGGCTACACCTTC. Encoded protein: CASSEGSGYGYTF.